There are many counts of the clone carrying this T cell receptor (beta chain). The target antigen is unknown. In TCRdb, the 5' RACE reads were re-called with MiXCR into one record per CDR3 protein. Here the sample spans about 130,000 distinct CDR3 sequences, about 17% being singletons. This record belongs to a study of T-cell memory formation after mild COVID-19. Study-level results: Day 15 to 85 contracting clones showed balanced CD4/CD8; later expanders leaned CD4+. Pre-infection memory showed some responding clones, and this suggested that cross-reactive memory joined.

The CDR3 covers 12 residues. Germline V lookup: CDR1 MNHEY, CDR2 SVGEGT. V was clipped by 2 bases and J by 8 bases, with 4 bases between them. The chain couples TRBV6-2 or TRBV6-3 to TRBJ1-6; unclear D gene. Sequenced input: PBMCs or a T cell subset sorted from them (not recorded which). This TCR derives from a man aged 18 to 29 who had mild COVID-19 (a few samples of this study predate the infection). Cell type and time point are not known. Here the CDR3 DNA reads TGTGCCAGCAGTTACCGGGATTCACCCCTCCACTTT. The encoded protein is CASSYRDSPLHF.